This TCR beta chain was found in a study of early T cells in non-severe SARS-CoV-2 infection. About the research overall: Chains from this unsorted whole-blood bulk RNA could not be paired.

Only a few counts were recorded for this clonotype. TCRdb fed the 5' RACE reads into MiXCR, producing one record per CDR3 protein. The profile covers about 33,000 distinct CDR3 sequences, with around 5% appearing a single time and 13% to 15% taken by the ten largest. The clonotype comes from an adult who was a healthcare worker with PCR-confirmed SARS-CoV-2 infection or an uninfected control (not recorded which). The specimen was whole blood.

The CDR3 sequence is CATSPGQGYGYTF. The CDR3 region has the DNA TGTGCCACCAGCCCCGGACAGGGCTATGGCTACACCTTC. This chain links TRBV15 with TRBJ1-2; 8 bases line up with TRBD1. The CDR3 spans 13 residues. The V segment lost 5 bases and the J segment 4 bases; nucleotides outside the gene matches: 3. Per the germline V gene, CDR1 is LNHNV and CDR2 is YYDKDF (reference sequence). Full variable domain (remainder filled in from reference TRBV15 and TRBJ1-2): DAMVIQNPRYQVTQFGKPVTLSCSQTLNHNVMYWYQQKSSQAPKLLFHYYDKDFNNEADTPDNFQSRRPNTSFCFLDIRSPGLGDTAMYLCATSPGQGYGYTFGSGTRLTVV.